Below, one T cell receptor beta chain is given with its context. This specimen belongs to a study of blood T cell repertoires in COVID-19. Overall study: PBMCs, B-cell-depleted T cells, or T cells were the source of the cDNA or gDNA that made up the material.

The germline V gene encodes CDR1 PRHDT and CDR2 FYEKMQ (reference sequence). The CDR3 has 13 residues. V lost 4 bases and J lost 9; bases outside the gene matches: 5. Produced via immunoSEQ multiplex PCR; TCRdb's table is partial and in-frame only. The table includes about 200,000 clones, roughly 80% detected once. The specimen was peripheral blood. The chain employs TRBV13 and TRBJ1-4; TRBD1 matches at 7 bases. The receptor's source is a human donor in a cohort sampled during active COVID-19. The CDR3: CASSWGDRQKLFF. The DNA of the CDR3 is TGTGCCAGCAGCTGGGGGGACAGACAAAAACTGTTTTTT.